This T cell receptor (beta chain) came from a study of T cell repertoires in cytomegalovirus infection. Study-wide background: Evidence of both CMV infection and a matching HLA type came from public TCR beta signatures.

This clonotype was recorded a few times. The antigen remains unidentified. TCRdb independently ran MiXCR on the reads; one entry per CDR3 protein. The top ten clones hold approximately 15% of a sample with about 450,000 distinct CDR3 sequences, roughly 31% of them seen once. General observations from the study: Dominating the ex vivo response were TCR beta clonotypes that were CMV-specific and HLA-C-restricted. Totalled public TCR beta family frequency picked out people who carried CMV plus the relevant HLA.

What was sequenced was PBMCs. The TCR originated in a human donor in good health (CMV status not recorded). Some clones in this sample may be carry-over from other donors' samples.

CDR3 residues: CASSKTGEGPQFF. The CDR3 bases are TGTGCCAGCAGCAAGACAGGGGAGGGCCCCCAGTTCTTC. The chain uses TRBV5-6 and TRBJ2-1, with D possibly TRBD1 on 8 matching bases. CDR3 length: 13 residues. The V gene lost 4 bases and the J gene lost 13 bases, with 18 bases spanning the gap. Germline CDR1 reads SGHDT; CDR2 reads YYEEEE.